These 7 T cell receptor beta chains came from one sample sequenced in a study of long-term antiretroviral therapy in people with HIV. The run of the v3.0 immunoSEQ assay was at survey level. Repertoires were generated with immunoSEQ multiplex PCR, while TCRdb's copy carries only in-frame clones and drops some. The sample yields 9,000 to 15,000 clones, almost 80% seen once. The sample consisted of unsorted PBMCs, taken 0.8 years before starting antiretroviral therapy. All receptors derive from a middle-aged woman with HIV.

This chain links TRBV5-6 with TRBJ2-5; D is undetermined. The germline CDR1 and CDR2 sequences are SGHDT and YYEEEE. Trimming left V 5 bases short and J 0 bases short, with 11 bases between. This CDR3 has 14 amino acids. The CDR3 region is CASREAANQETQYF. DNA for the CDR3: TGTGCCAGCAGAGAGGCTGCCAACCAAGAGACCCAGTACTTC.

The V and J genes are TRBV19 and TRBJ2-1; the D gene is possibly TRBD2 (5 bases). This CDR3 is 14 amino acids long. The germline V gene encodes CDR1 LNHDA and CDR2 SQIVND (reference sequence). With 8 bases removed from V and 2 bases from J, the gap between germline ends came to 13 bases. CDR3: CASQLRAAYNEQFF. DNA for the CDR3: TGTGCCAGTCAGTTGAGGGCAGCCTACAATGAGCAGTTCTTC.

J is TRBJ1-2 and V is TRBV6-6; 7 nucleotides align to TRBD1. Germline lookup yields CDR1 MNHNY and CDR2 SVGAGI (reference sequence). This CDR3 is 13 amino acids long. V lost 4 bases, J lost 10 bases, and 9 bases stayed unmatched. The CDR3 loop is CASSWGTETPYTF. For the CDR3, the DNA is TGTGCCAGCAGTTGGGGGACAGAAACCCCCTACACCTTC.

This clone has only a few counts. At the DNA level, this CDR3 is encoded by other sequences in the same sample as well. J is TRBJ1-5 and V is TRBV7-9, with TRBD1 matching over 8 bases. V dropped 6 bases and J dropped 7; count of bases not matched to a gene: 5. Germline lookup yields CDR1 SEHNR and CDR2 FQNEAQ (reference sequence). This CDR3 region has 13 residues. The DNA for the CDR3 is TGTGCCAGCAGTCCGGACAGGGCCCAGCCCCAGCATTTT. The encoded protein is CASSPDRAQPQHF. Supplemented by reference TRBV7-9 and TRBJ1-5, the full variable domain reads DTGVSQNPRHKITKRGQNVTFRCDPISEHNRLYWYRQTLGQGPEFLTYFQNEAQLEKSRLLSDRFSAERPKGSFSTLEIQRTEQGDSAMYLCASSPDRAQPQHFGDGTRLSIL.

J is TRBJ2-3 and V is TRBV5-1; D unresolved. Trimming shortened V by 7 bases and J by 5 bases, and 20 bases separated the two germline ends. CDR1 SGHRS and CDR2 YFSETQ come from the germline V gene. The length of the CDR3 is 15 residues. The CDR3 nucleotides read TGCGCCAGCCGTATTCGAGGAACAGTTCAAGATACGCAGTATTTT. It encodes CASRIRGTVQDTQYF.

The CDR3, as DNA: TGCGCCAGCAGCGGGACTAGCGCAGATACGCAGTATTTT. As protein: CASSGTSADTQYF. The rearrangement links TRBV5-1 to TRBJ2-3; TRBD2 aligns across 10 bases. V dropped 4 bases and J dropped 4; count of bases not matched to a gene: 0. The germline gives CDR1 SGHRS, CDR2 YFSETQ. This CDR3 has 13 amino acids.

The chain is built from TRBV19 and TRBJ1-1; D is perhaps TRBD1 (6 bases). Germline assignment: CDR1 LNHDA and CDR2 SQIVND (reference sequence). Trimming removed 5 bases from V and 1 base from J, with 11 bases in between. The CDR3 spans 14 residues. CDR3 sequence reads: CASSFQQGNTEAFF. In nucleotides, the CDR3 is TGTGCCAGTAGTTTCCAACAGGGGAACACTGAAGCTTTCTTT.